This TCR beta chain was sequenced in a study of identical twins. Comment on this clonotype: What it binds is unknown.

CDR1 and CDR2 from the germline V gene are SGHDN and FVKESK. The ends lost 1 base at V and 4 bases at J; junction bases unmatched: 10. CDR3 size: 16 residues. Overall study results and limits: Interpretation of the results relied on cross-sectional statistical analysis and not on following the same donors. Out-of-frame alpha sequences that twins shared showed excess low generation probability. While abundant cord blood beta clonotypes carried fewer insertions, memory repertoires showed no such pattern. Models underpredicted monozygotic twin sharing of out-of-frame TCR alpha.

TCRdb passed the 5' RACE reads through MiXCR, listing each CDR3 protein once. The profile shows fewer than 250,000 distinct CDR3 sequences, approximately 7.8% of them singletons. The same data also contributed to another study, on yellow fever vaccine responses in identical twins.

The chain recombines TRBV14 with TRBJ2-7; 7 nucleotides align to TRBD1. The clonotype comes from a woman aged 18-35 years in good health. The sequenced sample was CD8+ T cells sorted from blood. The CDR3 sequence is CASSQGSRGLSYEQYV. CDR3 nucleotides: TGTGCCAGCAGCCAAGGGAGCAGGGGGTTGTCGTACGAGCAGTACGTC.